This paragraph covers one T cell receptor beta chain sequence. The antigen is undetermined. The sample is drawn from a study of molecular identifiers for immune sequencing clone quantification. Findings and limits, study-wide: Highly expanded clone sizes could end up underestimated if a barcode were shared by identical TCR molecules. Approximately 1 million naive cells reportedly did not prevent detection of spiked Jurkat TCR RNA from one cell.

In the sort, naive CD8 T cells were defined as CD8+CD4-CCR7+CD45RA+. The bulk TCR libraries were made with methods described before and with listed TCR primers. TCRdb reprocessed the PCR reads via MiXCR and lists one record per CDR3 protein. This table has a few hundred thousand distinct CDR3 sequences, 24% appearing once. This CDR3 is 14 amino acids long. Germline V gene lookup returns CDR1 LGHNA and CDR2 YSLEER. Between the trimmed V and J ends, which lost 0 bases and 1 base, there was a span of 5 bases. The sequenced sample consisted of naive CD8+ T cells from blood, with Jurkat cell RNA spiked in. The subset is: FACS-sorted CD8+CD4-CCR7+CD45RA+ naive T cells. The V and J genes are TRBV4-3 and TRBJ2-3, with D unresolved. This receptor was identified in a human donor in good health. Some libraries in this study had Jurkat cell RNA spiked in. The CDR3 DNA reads TGCGCCAGCAGCCAAGATCAAGGCACAGATACGCAGTATTTT. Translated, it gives CASSQDQGTDTQYF.